This note documents a single TCR beta chain sequence. What it binds is unknown. The sample originates from a study of monozygotic twins with inflammatory bowel disease. Overall study findings and caveats: By inverse Simpson index, TCRbeta diversity was lower in IBD patients than in healthy co-twins.

Per TCR library, about 3,300 ng of total RNA was used. Eight separate reactions per sample yielded the cDNA. One entry per CDR3 protein, without DNA, is what TCRdb gives after re-calling the 5' RACE reads. The table lists approximately 380,000 distinct CDR3 sequences, with just over 2.5% in the top ten. The CDR3 runs 15 residues. The germline gives CDR1 KGHSH, CDR2 LQKENI. The sequencing input was blood. This rearrangement joins TRBV18 to TRBJ1-5; TCRdb proposes TRBD1, but this gene call is untestable without DNA. This clonotype was obtained from a human donor with ulcerative colitis or Crohn's disease, or a healthy co-twin of an affected twin (not recorded which). The CDR3: CASSQMSSSNQPQHF. The complete variable domain, with remaining parts taken from reference TRBV18 and TRBJ1-5, reads NAGVMQNPRHLVRRRGQEARLRCSPMKGHSHVYWYRQLPEEGLKFMVYLQKENIIDESGMPKERFSAEFPKEGPSILRIQQVVRGDSAAYFCASSQMSSSNQPQHFGDGTRLSIL.